Listed below are T cell receptor beta chains from one sample, sequenced in a study of molecular identifiers for immune sequencing clone quantification. TCRdb reprocessed the PCR reads with MiXCR, giving one entry per CDR3 protein. The profile covers 400,000 to 600,000 distinct CDR3 sequences, with roughly 23% appearing a single time and approximately 0.84% taken by the ten largest. The sample was naive CD8+ T cells from blood, with Jurkat cell RNA spiked in. These TCRs come from a human donor in good health. Some libraries in this study had Jurkat cell RNA spiked in. Both conserved end residues are part of each CDR3. D genes are given only for firm matches. Size is stated for part of the rows, as once, few or many counts, or as a class when the clone is expanded.

J,size,D,V,DNA,CDR3
TRBJ2-1,few,NA,TRBV9,TGTGCCAGCAGCGTAGCAGGACTCCTATACAATGAGCAGTTCTTC,CASSVAGLLYNEQFF
TRBJ1-4,NA,TRBD1,TRBV7-6,TGTGCCGGCAGCCCCTTTGGGGGGACAGTGCTTGAAAAACTGTTTTTT,CAGSPFGGTVLEKLFF
TRBJ1-5,many,NA,TRBV4-1,TGCGCCAGCACCCCGACGGCGAGAAATAGCAATCAGCCCCAGCATTTT,CASTPTARNSNQPQHF
TRBJ1-1,few,NA,TRBV6-7,TGTGCCACCAAGCCGCCTAGAGGCACTGAAGCTTTCTTT,CATKPPRGTEAFF
TRBJ2-1,few,NA,TRBV7-6,TGTGCCAGCAGCTACAGCGGTCCTGGGAATGAGCAGTTCTTC,CASSYSGPGNEQFF
TRBJ2-5,NA,NA,TRBV3-1,TGTGCCAGCAGCCAGATTCTCGGGAGAACCCAAGAGACCCAGTACTTC,CASSQILGRTQETQYF
TRBJ1-1,many,TRBD1,TRBV7-2,TGTGCCAGCAGCTTAGGGGGACAGGGGGGAGAAGCTTTCTTT,CASSLGGQGGEAFF
TRBJ2-5,NA,TRBD2,TRBV28,TGTGCCAGCAGTCCTGGGGGGACTAGCCCTAAACAAGAGACCCAGTACTTC,CASSPGGTSPKQETQYF
TRBJ2-3,many,TRBD2,TRBV4-1,TGCGCCAGCAGCCAACTCCTGCAACTAGCGGGCCTCACAGATACGCAGTATTTT,CASSQLLQLAGLTDTQYF
TRBJ2-3,many,NA,TRBV7-2,TGTGCCAGCAGCATTCAGGGGTTCTTAGGTTCAGATACGCAGTATTTT,CASSIQGFLGSDTQYF
TRBJ2-7,many,TRBD1,TRBV7-2,TGTGCCAGCAGCCCCGGACAGGGTTCCACCTACGAGCAGTACTTC,CASSPGQGSTYEQYF
TRBJ2-5,many,TRBD2,TRBV29-1,TGCAGCGTAACGTGGACTAGGCTGGAGACCCAGTACTTC,CSVTWTRLETQYF
TRBJ2-5,NA,TRBD2,TRBV7-9,TGTGTCAGCAGCCGACTAGCGGAACAAGAGACCCAGTACTTC,CVSSRLAEQETQYF
TRBJ2-1,few,TRBD2,TRBV20-1,TGCAGTGCTAGAGATCTAGGGACTAGCGGGCCATTCAGTGAGCAGTTCTTC,CSARDLGTSGPFSEQFF
TRBJ2-5,NA,NA,TRBV4-1,TGCGCCAGCAGCCCGCTCTGGGGGGACCAAGAGACCCAGTACTTC,CASSPLWGDQETQYF
TRBJ1-1,few,NA,TRBV20-1,TGCAGTGCTAGACGGGTACAGGGTATGGTGAACACTGAAGCTTTCTTT,CSARRVQGMVNTEAFF
TRBJ2-7,NA,NA,TRBV7-2,TGTGCCAGCAGCCCCGCGACCGGGACACTTTACGAGCAGTACTTC,CASSPATGTLYEQYF
TRBJ2-1,many,NA,TRBV6-2/TRBV6-3,TGTGCCAGCAGGATAGGGGGCGGGATGAATGAGCAGTTCTTC,CASRIGGGMNEQFF
TRBJ2-3,NA,TRBD1,TRBV2,TGTGCCAGCAGTGAAGCGCTTCTAGGGGGCGATTTATTGGATACGCAGTATTTT,CASSEALLGGDLLDTQYF
TRBJ2-2,NA,NA,TRBV6-2/TRBV6-3,TGTGCCAGCAGTTATTTGGGAGCCGTCACCGGGGAGCTGTTTTTT,CASSYLGAVTGELFF
TRBJ1-5,many,NA,TRBV15,TGTGCCACCAGCACAGTTTATAGCAATCAGCCCCAGCATTTT,CATSTVYSNQPQHF
TRBJ2-2,few,TRBD1,TRBV10-1,TGCGCCAGCAGCAGAATAGCGACAGGGTCGAACACCGGGGAGCTGTTTTTT,CASSRIATGSNTGELFF